A selection of T cell receptor beta chains follows, all from one sample in a study of blood T cell repertoires in COVID-19. Clones were read by immunoSEQ multiplex PCR, and TCRdb kept only the in-frame ones, dropping some. The data show around 180,000 clones, with about three quarters seen just once and 12% held by the top ten. The sample taken for sequencing was peripheral blood. Source of these receptors: an elderly woman with COVID-19, enrolled during active disease. Both conserved end residues are part of each CDR3. The D gene is left open where the match is weak. The size of a clone is reported for some rows only, either as once, few or many, or as a class for expanded clones.

TRBJ1-3,TRBV18,-,-,CASSPPISGNTIYF,TGTGCCAGCTCACCCCCCATCTCTGGAAACACCATATATTTT
TRBJ1-4,TRBV5-1,-,TRBD1,CASSLGDSSNEKLFF,TGCGCCAGCAGCTTGGGGGACAGCTCTAATGAAAAACTGTTTTTT
TRBJ1-1,TRBV29-1,-,TRBD1,CSVALNRGAEAFF,TGCAGCGTTGCACTAAACAGGGGGGCTGAAGCTTTCTTT
TRBJ2-3,TRBV18,-,-,CASSPPELPDTQYF,TGTGCCAGCTCACCACCGGAGTTACCAGATACGCAGTATTTT
TRBJ1-4,TRBV5-5,-,TRBD1,CASGGQTGSLTEKLFF,TGTGCCAGCGGGGGCCAGACAGGGTCCTTGACTGAAAAACTGTTTTTT
TRBJ2-7,TRBV5-1,-,-,CASRFTGFPYEQYF,TGCGCCAGCAGATTTACAGGGTTCCCCTACGAGCAGTACTTC
TRBJ2-7,TRBV11-1,-,TRBD1,CASSPGTGIYEQYF,TGTGCCAGCAGCCCCGGGACAGGGATCTACGAGCAGTACTTC
TRBJ2-3,TRBV5-8,-,-,CASSLHRDTQYF,TGTGCCAGCAGCCTCCACAGGGATACGCAGTATTTT
TRBJ1-5,TRBV5-3,-,-,CARSPGGGNSNQPQHF,TGTGCCAGAAGCCCGGGTGGGGGGAATAGCAATCAGCCCCAGCATTTT
TRBJ1-6,TRBV4-2,-,TRBD1,CASSPDPTGEDYNSPLHF,TGTGCCAGCAGCCCCGACCCGACAGGGGAGGATTATAATTCACCCCTCCACTTT
TRBJ1-2,TRBV28,-,-,CASSFPGITGNYGYTF,TGTGCCAGCAGTTTTCCCGGGATAACGGGTAACTATGGCTACACCTTC
TRBJ2-2,TRBV7-7,-,TRBD1,CASSLGTVRVGGELFF,TGTGCTAGCAGCTTAGGGACAGTCAGGGTCGGCGGGGAGCTGTTTTTT
TRBJ2-7,TRBV10-3,-,TRBD2,CAIRASGSPNYEQYF,TGTGCCATCAGAGCTAGCGGGAGTCCTAACTACGAGCAGTACTTC
TRBJ1-2,TRBV24-1,-,-,CATSDSGYGYTF,TGTGCCACCAGTGATTCCGGTTATGGCTACACCTTC
TRBJ2-7,TRBV5-4,-,TRBD1,CASSPTDREGNEQYF,TGTGCCAGCAGCCCGACGGACAGGGAAGGGAACGAGCAGTACTTC
TRBJ2-3,TRBV7-9,-,TRBD2,CASSFFSGGNTDTQYF,TGTGCCAGCAGCTTCTTCAGCGGGGGTAACACAGATACGCAGTATTTT
TRBJ2-3,TRBV9,-,TRBD2,CASSERGVDTQYF,TGTGCCAGCAGCGAGCGGGGTGTAGATACGCAGTATTTT
TRBJ2-7,TRBV5-1,-,TRBD2,CASSLEAGAGGPEQYF,TGCGCCAGCAGCTTGGAGGCGGGAGCGGGGGGACCGGAGCAGTACTTC
TRBJ1-1,TRBV19,few,TRBD1,CASRTDRGGTEAFF,TGTGCCAGTAGAACGGACAGGGGAGGAACTGAAGCTTTCTTT
TRBJ2-7,TRBV5-5,few,-,CASSATSFYEQYF,TGTGCCAGCAGCGCCACTAGCTTCTACGAGCAGTACTTC
TRBJ1-3,TRBV6-5,-,-,CASHSSGNTIYF,TGTGCCAGCCACAGCTCTGGAAACACCATATATTTT
TRBJ1-5,TRBV4-2,-,TRBD1,CASSQGQGDQPQHF,TGTGCCAGCAGCCAAGGACAGGGTGATCAGCCCCAGCATTTT
TRBJ2-5,TRBV9,-,TRBD2,CASSVGAGAGETQYF,TGTGCCAGCAGCGTAGGAGCGGGAGCGGGGGAGACCCAGTACTTC
TRBJ2-7,TRBV14,-,-,CASSHGAYEQYF,TGTGCCAGCAGCCACGGAGCTTACGAGCAGTACTTC
TRBJ2-7,TRBV24-1,-,-,CATEGGKDEQYF,TGTGCCACCGAAGGAGGGAAGGACGAGCAGTACTTC
TRBJ1-2,TRBV4-3,-,TRBD1,CASSQDPGGDLIYGYTF,TGCGCCAGCAGCCAAGATCCAGGGGGAGACCTTATTTATGGCTACACCTTC
TRBJ2-7,TRBV6-2/TRBV6-3,few,TRBD2,CASSRMGLAVNYEQYF,TGTGCCAGCAGTCGAATGGGACTAGCGGTCAACTACGAGCAGTACTTC
TRBJ2-5,TRBV21-1,-,-,CASNAQQGRETQYF,TGTGCCAGCAACGCCCAACAGGGACGCGAGACCCAGTACTTC
TRBJ1-6,TRBV18,few,-,CATADSYNSPLHF,TGTGCCACCGCGGACTCCTATAATTCACCCCTCCACTTT
TRBJ1-1,TRBV14,-,TRBD1,CASSQRTGTMNTEAFF,TGTGCCAGCAGCCAACGGACAGGAACCATGAACACTGAAGCTTTCTTT
TRBJ2-7,TRBV29-1,-,-,CSVEGQAYEQYF,TGCAGCGTTGAAGGGCAGGCTTACGAGCAGTACTTC
TRBJ1-2,TRBV29-1,-,-,CSVPGQSSYTF,TGCAGCGTCCCCGGACAGTCCAGCTACACCTTC